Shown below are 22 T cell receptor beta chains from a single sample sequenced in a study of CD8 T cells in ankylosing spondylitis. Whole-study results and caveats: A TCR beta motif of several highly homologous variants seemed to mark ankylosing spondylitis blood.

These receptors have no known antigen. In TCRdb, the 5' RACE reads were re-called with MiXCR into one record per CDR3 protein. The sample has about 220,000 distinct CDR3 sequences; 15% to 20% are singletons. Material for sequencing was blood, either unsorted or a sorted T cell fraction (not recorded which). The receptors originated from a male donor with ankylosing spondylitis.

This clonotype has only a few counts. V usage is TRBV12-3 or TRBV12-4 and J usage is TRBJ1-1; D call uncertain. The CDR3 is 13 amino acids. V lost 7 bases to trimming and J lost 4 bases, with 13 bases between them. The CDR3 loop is CASTALAVTEAFF. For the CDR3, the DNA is TGTGCCAGCACTGCCCTGGCGGTCACTGAAGCTTTCTTT.

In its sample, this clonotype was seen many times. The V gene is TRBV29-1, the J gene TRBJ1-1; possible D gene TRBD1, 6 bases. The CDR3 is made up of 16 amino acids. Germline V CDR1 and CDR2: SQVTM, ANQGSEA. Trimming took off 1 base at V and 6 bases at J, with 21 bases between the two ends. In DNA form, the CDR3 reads TGCAGCGTTGAAGGGCGGACAGACGGCACGCTCGCTGAAGCTTTCTTT. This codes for CSVEGRTDGTLAEAFF.

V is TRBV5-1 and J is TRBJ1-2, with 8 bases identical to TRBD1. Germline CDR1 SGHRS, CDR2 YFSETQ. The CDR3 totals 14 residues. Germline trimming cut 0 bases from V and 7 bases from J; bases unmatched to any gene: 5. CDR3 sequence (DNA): TGCGCCAGCAGCTTGGAGACAGGGGTTTTTGGCTACACCTTC. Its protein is CASSLETGVFGYTF.

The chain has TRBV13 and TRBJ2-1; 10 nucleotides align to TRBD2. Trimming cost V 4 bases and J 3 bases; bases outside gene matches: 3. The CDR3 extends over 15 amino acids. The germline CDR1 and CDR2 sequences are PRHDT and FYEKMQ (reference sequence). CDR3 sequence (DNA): TGTGCCAGCAGCTCTAGCGGGAGCGGCTACAATGAGCAGTTCTTC. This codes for CASSSSGSGYNEQFF.

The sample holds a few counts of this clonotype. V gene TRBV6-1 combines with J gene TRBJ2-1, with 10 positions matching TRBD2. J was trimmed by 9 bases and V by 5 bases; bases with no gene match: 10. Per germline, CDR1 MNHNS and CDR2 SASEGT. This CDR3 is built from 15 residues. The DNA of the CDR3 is TGTGCCAGCAGTCAAGGGACTAGCGCCAGCGTTGAGCAGTTCTTC. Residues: CASSQGTSASVEQFF.

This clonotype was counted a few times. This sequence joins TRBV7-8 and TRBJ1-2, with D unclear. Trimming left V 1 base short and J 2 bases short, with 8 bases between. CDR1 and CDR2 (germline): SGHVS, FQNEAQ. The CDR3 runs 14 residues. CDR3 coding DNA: TGTGCCAGCAGCTTAGATACGGAGAACTATGGCTACACCTTC. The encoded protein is CASSLDTENYGYTF.

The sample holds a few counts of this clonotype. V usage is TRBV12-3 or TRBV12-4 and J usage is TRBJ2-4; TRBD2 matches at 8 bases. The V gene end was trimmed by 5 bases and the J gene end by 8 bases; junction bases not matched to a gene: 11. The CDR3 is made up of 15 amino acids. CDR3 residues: CASSPLSGSRDIQYF. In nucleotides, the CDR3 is TGTGCCAGCAGTCCCCTCAGCGGGAGTAGGGACATTCAGTACTTC.

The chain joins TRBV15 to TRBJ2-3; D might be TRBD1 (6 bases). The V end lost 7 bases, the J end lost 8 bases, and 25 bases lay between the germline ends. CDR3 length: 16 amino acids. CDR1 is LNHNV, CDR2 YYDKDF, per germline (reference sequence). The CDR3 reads CATTGGRDLKQGTQYF. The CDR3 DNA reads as TGTGCCACCACGGGTGGCCGGGACCTTAAACAGGGTACGCAGTATTTT.

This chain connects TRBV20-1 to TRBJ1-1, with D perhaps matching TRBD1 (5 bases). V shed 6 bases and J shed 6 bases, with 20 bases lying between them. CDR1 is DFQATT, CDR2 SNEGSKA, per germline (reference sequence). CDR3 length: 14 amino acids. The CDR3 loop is CSADTPQGAPEAFF. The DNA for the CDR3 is TGCAGTGCCGATACTCCTCAGGGTGCCCCTGAAGCTTTCTTT.

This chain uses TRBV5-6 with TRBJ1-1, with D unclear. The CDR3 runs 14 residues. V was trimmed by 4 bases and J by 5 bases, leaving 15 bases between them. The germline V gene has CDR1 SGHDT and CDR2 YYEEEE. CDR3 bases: TGTGCCAGCAGCCTCACGGCCCTGGGGACTGAAGCTTTCTTT. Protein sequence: CASSLTALGTEAFF.

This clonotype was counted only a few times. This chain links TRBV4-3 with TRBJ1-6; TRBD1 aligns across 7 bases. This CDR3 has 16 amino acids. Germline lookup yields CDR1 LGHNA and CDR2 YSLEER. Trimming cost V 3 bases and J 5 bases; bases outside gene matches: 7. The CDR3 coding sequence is TGCGCCAGCAGCCAGGGAAGGGGGCCCAATAATTCACCCCTCCACTTT. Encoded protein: CASSQGRGPNNSPLHF.

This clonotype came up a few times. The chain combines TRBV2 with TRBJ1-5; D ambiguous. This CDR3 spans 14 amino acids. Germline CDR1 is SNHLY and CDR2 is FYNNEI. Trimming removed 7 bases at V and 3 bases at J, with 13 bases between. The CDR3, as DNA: TGTGCCAGCAACCGGAGAGGGCTCAATCAGCCCCAGCATTTT. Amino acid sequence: CASNRRGLNQPQHF. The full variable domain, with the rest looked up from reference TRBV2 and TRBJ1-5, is EPEVTQTPSHQVTQMGQEVILRCVPISNHLYFYWYRQILGQKVEFLVSFYNNEISEKSEIFDDQFSVERPDGSNFTLKIRSTKLEDSAMYFCASNRRGLNQPQHFGDGTRLSIL.

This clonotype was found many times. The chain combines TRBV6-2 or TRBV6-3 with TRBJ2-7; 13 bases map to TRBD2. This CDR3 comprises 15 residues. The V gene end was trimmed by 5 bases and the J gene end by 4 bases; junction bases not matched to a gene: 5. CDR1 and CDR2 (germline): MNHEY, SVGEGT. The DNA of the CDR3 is TGTGCCAGCAGTGTACTAGCGGGAGGGCCGTACGAGCAGTACTTC. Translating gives CASSVLAGGPYEQYF.

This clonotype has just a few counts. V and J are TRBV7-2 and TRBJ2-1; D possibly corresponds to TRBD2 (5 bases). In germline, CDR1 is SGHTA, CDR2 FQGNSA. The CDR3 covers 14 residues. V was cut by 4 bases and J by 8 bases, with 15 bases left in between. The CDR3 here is CASSSPTSRDEQFF. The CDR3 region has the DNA TGTGCCAGCAGCTCACCCACTAGTCGGGATGAGCAGTTCTTC.

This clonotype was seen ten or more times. The CDR3 loop is CSVANQETQYF. DNA of the CDR3: TGCAGCGTCGCCAATCAAGAGACCCAGTACTTC. The genes are TRBV29-1 and TRBJ2-5, with D unresolved. The V end lost 6 bases, the J end lost 2 bases, and 7 bases lay between the germline ends. Germline values: CDR1 SQVTM, CDR2 ANQGSEA. The CDR3 is made up of 11 amino acids. Full variable domain (remainder filled in from reference TRBV29-1 and TRBJ2-5): SAVISQKPSRDICQRGTSLTIQCQVDSQVTMMFWYRQQPGQSLTLIATANQGSEATYESGFVIDKFPISRPNLTFSTLTVSNMSPEDSSIYLCSVANQETQYFGPGTRLLVL.

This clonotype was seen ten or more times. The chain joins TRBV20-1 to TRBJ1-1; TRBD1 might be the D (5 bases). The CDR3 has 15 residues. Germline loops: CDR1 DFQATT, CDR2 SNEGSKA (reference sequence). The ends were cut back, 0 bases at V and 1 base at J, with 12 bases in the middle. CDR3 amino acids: CSARDWQGGNTEAFF. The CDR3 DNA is TGCAGTGCTAGAGATTGGCAGGGAGGGAACACTGAAGCTTTCTTT.

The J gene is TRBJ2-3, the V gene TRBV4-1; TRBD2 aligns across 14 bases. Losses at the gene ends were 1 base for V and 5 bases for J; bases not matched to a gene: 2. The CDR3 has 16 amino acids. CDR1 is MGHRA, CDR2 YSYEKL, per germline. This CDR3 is CASSQVTSGGEDTQYF. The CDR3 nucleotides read TGCGCCAGCAGCCAAGTGACTAGCGGGGGGGAAGATACGCAGTATTTT.

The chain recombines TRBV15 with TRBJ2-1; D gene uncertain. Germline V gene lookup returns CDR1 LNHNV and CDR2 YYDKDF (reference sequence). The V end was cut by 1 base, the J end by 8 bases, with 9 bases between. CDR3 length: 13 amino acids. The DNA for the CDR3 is TGTGCCACCAGCAGAGTGTTAAGCGATGAGCAGTTCTTC. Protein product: CATSRVLSDEQFF.

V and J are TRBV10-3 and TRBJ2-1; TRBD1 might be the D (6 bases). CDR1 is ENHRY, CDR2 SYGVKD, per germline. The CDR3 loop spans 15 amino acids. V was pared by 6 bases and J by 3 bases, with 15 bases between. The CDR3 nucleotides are TGTGCCATCAGGGGGGCGTATACTAGCTACAATGAGCAGTTCTTC. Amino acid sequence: CAIRGAYTSYNEQFF.

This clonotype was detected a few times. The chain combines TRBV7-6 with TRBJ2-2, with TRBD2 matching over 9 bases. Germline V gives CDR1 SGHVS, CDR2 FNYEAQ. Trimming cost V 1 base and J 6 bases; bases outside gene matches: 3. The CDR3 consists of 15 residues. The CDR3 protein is CASSLVAGGPGELFF. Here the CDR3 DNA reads TGTGCCAGCAGCTTAGTGGCGGGGGGGCCCGGGGAGCTGTTTTTT.

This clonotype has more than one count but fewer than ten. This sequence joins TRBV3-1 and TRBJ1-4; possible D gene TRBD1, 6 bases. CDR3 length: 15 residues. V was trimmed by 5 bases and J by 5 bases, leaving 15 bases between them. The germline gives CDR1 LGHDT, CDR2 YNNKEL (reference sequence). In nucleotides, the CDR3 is TGTGCCAGCAGCTCAGGGGTCGCGGAAAATGAAAAACTGTTTTTT. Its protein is CASSSGVAENEKLFF.

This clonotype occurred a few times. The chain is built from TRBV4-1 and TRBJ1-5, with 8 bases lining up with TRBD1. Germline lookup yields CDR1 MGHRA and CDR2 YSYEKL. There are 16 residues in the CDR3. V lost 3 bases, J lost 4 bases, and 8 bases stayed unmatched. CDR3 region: CASSHRGQGLNQPQHF. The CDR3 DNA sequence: TGCGCCAGCAGCCACAGAGGACAGGGCTTGAATCAGCCCCAGCATTTT.